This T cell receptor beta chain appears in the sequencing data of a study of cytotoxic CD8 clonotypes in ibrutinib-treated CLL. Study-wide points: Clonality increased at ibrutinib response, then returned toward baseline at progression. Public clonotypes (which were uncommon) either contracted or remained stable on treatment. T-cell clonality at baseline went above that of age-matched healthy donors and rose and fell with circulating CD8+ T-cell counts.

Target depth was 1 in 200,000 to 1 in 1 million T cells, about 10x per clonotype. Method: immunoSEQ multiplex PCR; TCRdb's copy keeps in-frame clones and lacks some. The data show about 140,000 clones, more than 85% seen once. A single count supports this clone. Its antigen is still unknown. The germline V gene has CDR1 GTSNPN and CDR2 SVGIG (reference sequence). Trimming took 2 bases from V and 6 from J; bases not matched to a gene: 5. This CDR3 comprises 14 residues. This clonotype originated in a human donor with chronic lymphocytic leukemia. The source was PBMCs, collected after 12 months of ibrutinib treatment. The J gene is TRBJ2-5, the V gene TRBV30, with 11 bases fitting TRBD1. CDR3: CAWSLGQGVKTQYF. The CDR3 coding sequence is TGTGCCTGGAGTTTGGGACAGGGGGTCAAGACCCAGTACTTC.